This TCR beta chain was profiled in a study of identical twins. The CDR3 runs to 17 residues. J was trimmed by 5 bases and V by 5 bases; bases with no gene match: 8. A single record per CDR3 protein comes from TCRdb applying MiXCR to the 5' RACE reads. Of around 490,000 distinct CDR3 sequences listed, 13% to 15% are singletons. These data also featured in a second study, about yellow fever vaccine responses in identical twins.

The source of this sequence is a woman aged 18-29 years in good health. The sample was CD4+ T cells sorted from blood. The chain links TRBV12-3 or TRBV12-4 to TRBJ2-1; 14 bases map to TRBD2. The CDR3 DNA is TGTGCCAGCAGTGCCCGACTAGCGGGAGGGCTTAACAATGAGCAGTTCTTC. Amino acids: CASSARLAGGLNNEQFF.